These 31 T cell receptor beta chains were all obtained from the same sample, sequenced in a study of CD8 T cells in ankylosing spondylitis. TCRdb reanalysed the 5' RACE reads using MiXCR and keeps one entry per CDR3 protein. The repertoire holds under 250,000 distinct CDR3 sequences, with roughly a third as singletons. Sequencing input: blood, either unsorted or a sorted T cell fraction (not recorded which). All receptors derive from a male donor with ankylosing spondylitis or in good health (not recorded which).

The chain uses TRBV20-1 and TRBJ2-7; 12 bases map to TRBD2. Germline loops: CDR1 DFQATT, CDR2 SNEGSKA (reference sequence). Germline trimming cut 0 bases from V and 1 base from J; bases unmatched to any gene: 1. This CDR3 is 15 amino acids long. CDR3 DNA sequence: TGCAGTGCTAGAGAACTAGCGGGGGGTTCCTACGAGCAGTACTTC. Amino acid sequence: CSARELAGGSYEQYF.

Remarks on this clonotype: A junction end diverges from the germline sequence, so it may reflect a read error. The CDR3 loop is CAWTGSAFQETQYF. Here the CDR3 DNA reads TGTGCATGGACAGGGAGTGCTTTCCAAGAGACCCAGTACTTC. V usage is TRBV30 and J usage is TRBJ2-5; 8 positions match TRBD1. CDR1 GTSNPN and CDR2 SVGIG come from the germline V gene (reference sequence). The CDR3 consists of 14 residues.

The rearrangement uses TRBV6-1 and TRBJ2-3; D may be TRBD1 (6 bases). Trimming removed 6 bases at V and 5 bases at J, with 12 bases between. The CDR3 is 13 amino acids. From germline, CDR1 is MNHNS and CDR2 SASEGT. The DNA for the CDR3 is TGTGCCAGCAGGACCCAGGGGTTAGATACGCAGTATTTT. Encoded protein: CASRTQGLDTQYF.

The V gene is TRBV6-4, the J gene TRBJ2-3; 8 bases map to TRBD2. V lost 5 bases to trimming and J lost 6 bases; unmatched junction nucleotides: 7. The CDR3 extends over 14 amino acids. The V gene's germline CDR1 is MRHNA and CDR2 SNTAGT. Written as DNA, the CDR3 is TGTGCCAGCAGTAAAAGCGGGGGAGCGGATACGCAGTATTTT. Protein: CASSKSGGADTQYF.

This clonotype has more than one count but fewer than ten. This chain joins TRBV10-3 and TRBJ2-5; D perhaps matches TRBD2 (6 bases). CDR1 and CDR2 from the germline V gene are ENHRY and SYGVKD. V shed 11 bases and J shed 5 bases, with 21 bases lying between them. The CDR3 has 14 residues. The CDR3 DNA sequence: TGTGCCTCTGGCGGGACCACCCTTGGGGAGACCCAGTACTTC. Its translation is CASGGTTLGETQYF.

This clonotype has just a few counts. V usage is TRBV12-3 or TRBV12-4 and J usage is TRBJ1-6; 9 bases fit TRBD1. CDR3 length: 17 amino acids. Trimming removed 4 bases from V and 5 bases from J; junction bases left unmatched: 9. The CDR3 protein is CASSYPGQGLNNSPLHF. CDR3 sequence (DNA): TGTGCCAGCAGTTACCCGGGACAGGGATTGAATAATTCACCCCTCCACTTT.

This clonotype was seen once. The CDR3 DNA reads TGCGCCAGCAGCCTGACTAGTTCGCGTGAGCAGTTCTTC. Translation gives CASSLTSSREQFF. The chain joins TRBV5-1 to TRBJ2-1, with TRBD2 as a possible D gene (6 bases). The CDR3 runs 13 residues. In germline, CDR1 is SGHRS, CDR2 YFSETQ. V gave up 4 bases and J gave up 9 bases, with 14 bases separating them.

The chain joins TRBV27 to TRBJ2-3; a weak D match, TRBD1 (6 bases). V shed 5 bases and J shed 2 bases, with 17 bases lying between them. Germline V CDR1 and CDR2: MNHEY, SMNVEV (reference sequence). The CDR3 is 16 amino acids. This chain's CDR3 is CASSVGQKRYTDTQYF. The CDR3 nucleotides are TGTGCCAGCAGTGTTGGACAGAAAAGATACACAGATACGCAGTATTTT.

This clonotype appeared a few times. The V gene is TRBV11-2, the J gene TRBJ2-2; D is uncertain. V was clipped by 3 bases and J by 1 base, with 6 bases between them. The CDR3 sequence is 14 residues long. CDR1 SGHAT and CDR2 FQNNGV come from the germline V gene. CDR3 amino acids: CASSFTENTGELFF. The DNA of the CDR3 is TGTGCCAGCAGCTTCACAGAGAACACCGGGGAGCTGTTTTTT.

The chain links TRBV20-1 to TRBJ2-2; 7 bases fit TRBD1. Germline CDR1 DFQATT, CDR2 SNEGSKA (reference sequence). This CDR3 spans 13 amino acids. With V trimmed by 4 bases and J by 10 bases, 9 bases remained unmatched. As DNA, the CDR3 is TGCAGTGCTATAAAGACAGGGCGAGAGGAGCTGTTTTTT. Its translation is CSAIKTGREELFF.

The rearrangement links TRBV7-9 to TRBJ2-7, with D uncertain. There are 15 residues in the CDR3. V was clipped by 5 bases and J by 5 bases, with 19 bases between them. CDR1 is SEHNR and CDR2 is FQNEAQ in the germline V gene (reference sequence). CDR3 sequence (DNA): TGTGCCAGCAGCCCAGTCCTGGACGCTGGGGACGAGCAGTACTTC. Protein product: CASSPVLDAGDEQYF.

In nucleotides, the CDR3 is TGTGCCAGCTCACCGGACCGGAGGAACACTGAAGCTTTCTTT. This translates into CASSPDRRNTEAFF. V gene TRBV18 combines with J gene TRBJ1-1; no clear D gene. Germline lookup yields CDR1 KGHSH and CDR2 LQKENI. CDR3 length equals 14 residues. With 3 bases removed from V and 1 base from J, the gap between germline ends came to 9 bases.

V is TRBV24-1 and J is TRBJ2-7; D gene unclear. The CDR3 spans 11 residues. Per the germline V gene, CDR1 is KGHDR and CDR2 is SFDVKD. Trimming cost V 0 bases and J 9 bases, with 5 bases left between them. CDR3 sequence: CATSDLGGQYF. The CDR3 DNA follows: TGTGCCACCAGTGATTTGGGTGGGCAGTACTTC.

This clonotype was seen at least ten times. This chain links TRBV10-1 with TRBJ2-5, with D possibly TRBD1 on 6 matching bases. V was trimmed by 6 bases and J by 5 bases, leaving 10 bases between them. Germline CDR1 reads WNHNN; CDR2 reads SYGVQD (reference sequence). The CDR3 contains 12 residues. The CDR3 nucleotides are TGCGCCAGCAGCCCCGGACAGGAGACCCAGTACTTC. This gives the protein CASSPGQETQYF.

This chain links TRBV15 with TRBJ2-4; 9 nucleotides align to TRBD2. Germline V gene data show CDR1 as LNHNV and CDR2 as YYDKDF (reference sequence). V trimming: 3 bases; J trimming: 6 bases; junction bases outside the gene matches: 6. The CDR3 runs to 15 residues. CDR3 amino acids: CATSRERGAGNIQYF. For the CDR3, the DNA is TGTGCCACCAGCAGGGAGCGGGGGGCCGGAAACATTCAGTACTTC.

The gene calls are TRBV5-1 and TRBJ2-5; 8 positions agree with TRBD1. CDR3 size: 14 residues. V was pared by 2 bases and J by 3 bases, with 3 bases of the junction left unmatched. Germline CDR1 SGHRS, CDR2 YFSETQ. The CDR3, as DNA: TGCGCCAGCAGCTTTGGGACAGGCGAAGAGACCCAGTACTTC. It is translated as CASSFGTGEETQYF.

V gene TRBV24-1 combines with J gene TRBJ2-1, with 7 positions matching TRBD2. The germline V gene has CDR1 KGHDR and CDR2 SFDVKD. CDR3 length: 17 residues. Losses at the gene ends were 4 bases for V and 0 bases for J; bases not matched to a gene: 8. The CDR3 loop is CATSENSGSRSYNEQFF. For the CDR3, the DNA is TGTGCCACCAGTGAAAATAGCGGGTCCCGCTCCTACAATGAGCAGTTCTTC.

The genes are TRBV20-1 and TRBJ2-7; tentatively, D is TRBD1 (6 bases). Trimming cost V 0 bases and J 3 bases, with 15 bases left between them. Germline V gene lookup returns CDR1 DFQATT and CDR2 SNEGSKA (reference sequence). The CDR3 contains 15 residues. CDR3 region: CSARDLDGGLYEQYF. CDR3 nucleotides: TGCAGTGCTAGAGATCTTGATGGGGGCCTCTACGAGCAGTACTTC.

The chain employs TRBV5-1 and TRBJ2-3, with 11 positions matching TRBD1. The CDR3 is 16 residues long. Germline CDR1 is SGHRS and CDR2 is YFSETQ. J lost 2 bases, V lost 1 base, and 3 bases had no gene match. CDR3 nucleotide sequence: TGCGCCAGCAGCTTGCAGGACAGGGGGCCCACAGATACGCAGTATTTT. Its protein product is CASSLQDRGPTDTQYF.

CDR3 nucleotides: TGTGCCAGCAGCCCCGGCTGGAATAGCAATCAGCCCCAGCATTTT. The encoded protein is CASSPGWNSNQPQHF. The chain couples TRBV28 to TRBJ1-5; no definite D call. CDR3 length equals 15 residues. Trimming cost V 6 bases and J 0 bases, with 12 bases left between them. In germline, CDR1 is MDHEN, CDR2 SYDVKM.

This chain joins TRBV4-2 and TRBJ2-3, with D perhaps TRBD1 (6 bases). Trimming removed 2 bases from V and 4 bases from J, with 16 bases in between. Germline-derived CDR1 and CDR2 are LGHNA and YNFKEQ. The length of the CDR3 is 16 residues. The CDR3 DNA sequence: TGTGCCAGCAGCCAACGGCGAGTACAGGGCGCAGATACGCAGTATTTT. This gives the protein CASSQRRVQGADTQYF.

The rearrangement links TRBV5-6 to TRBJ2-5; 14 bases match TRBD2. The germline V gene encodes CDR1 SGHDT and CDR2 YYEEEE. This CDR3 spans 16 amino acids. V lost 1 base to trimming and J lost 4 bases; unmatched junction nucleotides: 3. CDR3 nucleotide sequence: TGTGCCAGCAGCTTGTTTGGACTAGCGGGGGGAGAGACCCAGTACTTC. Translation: CASSLFGLAGGETQYF.

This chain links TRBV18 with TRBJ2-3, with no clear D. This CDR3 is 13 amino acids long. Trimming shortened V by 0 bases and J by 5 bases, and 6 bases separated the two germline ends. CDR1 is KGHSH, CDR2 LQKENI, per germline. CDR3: CASSPPDRDTQYF. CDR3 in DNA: TGTGCCAGCTCACCACCGGATCGAGATACGCAGTATTTT.

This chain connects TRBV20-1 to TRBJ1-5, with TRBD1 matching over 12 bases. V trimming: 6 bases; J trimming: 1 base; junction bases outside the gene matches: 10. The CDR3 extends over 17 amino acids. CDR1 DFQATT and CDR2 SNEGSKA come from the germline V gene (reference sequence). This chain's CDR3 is CSATGGQGALSNQPQHF. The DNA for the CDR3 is TGCAGTGCAACGGGGGGACAGGGGGCTTTGAGCAATCAGCCCCAGCATTTT.

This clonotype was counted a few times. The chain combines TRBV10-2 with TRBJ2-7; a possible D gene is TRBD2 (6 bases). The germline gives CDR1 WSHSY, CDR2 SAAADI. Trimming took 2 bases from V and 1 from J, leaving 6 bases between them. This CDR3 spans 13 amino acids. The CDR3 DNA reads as TGCGCCAGCAGTGAGGGGACTTCCTACGAGCAGTACTTC. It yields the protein CASSEGTSYEQYF.

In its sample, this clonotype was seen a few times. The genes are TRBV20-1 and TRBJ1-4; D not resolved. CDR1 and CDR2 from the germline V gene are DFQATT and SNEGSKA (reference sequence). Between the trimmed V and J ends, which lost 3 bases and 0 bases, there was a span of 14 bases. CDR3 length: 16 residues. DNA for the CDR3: TGCAGTGCTAGGGGAGTACAGATTCCAACTAATGAAAAACTGTTTTTT. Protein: CSARGVQIPTNEKLFF.

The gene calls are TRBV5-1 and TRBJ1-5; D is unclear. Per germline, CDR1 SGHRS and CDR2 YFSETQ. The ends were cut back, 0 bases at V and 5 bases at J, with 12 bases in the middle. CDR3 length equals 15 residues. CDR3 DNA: TGCGCCAGCAGCTTGGCCGGCAGTCGGGATCAGCCCCAGCATTTT. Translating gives CASSLAGSRDQPQHF.

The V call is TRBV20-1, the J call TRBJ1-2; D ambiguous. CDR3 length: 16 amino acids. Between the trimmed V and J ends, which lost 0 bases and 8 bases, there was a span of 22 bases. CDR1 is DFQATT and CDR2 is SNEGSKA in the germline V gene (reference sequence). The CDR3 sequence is CSARDPSSPPLRGYTF. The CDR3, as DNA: TGCAGTGCTAGAGATCCAAGTAGCCCTCCTTTGAGGGGCTACACCTTC.

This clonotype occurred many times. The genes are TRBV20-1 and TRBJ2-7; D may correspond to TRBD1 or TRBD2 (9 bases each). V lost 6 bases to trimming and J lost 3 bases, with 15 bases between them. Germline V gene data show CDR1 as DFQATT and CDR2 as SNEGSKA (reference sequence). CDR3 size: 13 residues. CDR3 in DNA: TGCAGTGCAGCGGGGGGACAGGGCTACGAGCAGTACTTC. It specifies CSAAGGQGYEQYF.

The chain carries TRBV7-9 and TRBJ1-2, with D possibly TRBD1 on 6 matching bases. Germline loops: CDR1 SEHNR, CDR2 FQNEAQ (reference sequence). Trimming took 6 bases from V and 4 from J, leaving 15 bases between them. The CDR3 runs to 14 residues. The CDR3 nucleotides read TGTGCCAGCAGGGCCCAGGGGCGGCCCTATGGCTACACCTTC. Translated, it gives CASRAQGRPYGYTF.

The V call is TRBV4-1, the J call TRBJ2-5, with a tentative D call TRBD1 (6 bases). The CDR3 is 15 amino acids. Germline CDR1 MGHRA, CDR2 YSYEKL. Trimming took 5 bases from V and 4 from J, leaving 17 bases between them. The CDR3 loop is CASSAEGVRGETQYF. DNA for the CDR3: TGCGCCAGCAGCGCAGAGGGGGTTAGGGGAGAGACCCAGTACTTC.